Listed below are T cell receptor beta chains from one sample, sequenced in a study of CD8+CD57+ T cells in acquired aplastic anemia. Each CDR3 protein is one row after TCRdb ran MiXCR on the reads. This sample carries 80,000 to 100,000 distinct CDR3 sequences, around two thirds of them seen once, and the ten largest clones take more than 55%. The sample consisted of sorted CD4+, CD8+, or CD8+CD57+ T cells (not recorded which) from PBMCs. The receptors come from a human donor with aplastic anemia. The CDR3 runs from the conserved cysteine through the conserved F or W. The D gene is left open where the match is weak. Some rows have no size entry. The others give once, few or many, or a class for an expanded clone.

>.|TRBV27|.|TRBJ2-3
CASRVQGLKAYTQYF
TGTGCCAGCAGGGTGCAGGGCCTTAAGGCTTATACGCAGTATTTT
>TRBD1|TRBV2|.|TRBJ2-7
CASSRQGYEQYF
TGTGCCAGCAGTCGACAGGGATACGAGCAGTACTTC
>.|TRBV7-9|.|TRBJ1-3
CASSRGRGNTIYF
TGTGCCAGCAGCCGGGGGCGTGGAAACACCATATATTTT
>.|TRBV2|.|TRBJ1-5
CASSGGNSNQPQHF
TGTGCCAGCAGTGGGGGGAATAGCAATCAGCCCCAGCATTTT
>.|TRBV7-2|few|TRBJ2-2
CASSSSGTGELFF
TGTGCCAGCAGCTCCTCGGGCACCGGGGAGCTGTTTTTT
>.|TRBV12-3/TRBV12-4|.|TRBJ1-5
CASSLLGSNQPQHF
TGTGCCAGCAGTTTACTAGGAAGCAATCAGCCCCAGCATTTT
>.|TRBV27|few|TRBJ2-1
CASSFVRRATNEQFF
TGTGCCAGCAGTTTTGTAAGGCGGGCCACCAATGAGCAGTTCTTC
>.|TRBV19|.|TRBJ2-7
CASSPRPSSTYEQYF
TGTGCCAGTAGTCCGAGGCCTTCTTCTACCTACGAGCAGTACTTC
>.|TRBV19|.|TRBJ1-6
CASSMVATWDSPLHF
TGTGCCAGTAGTATGGTGGCAACTTGGGATTCACCCCTCCACTTT
>.|TRBV20-1|.|TRBJ2-7
CSAYDRSAYEQYF
TGCAGTGCTTACGACAGATCAGCCTACGAGCAGTACTTC
>.|TRBV29-1|.|TRBJ2-7
CSVWEEGRSYEQYF
TGCAGCGTATGGGAGGAGGGGCGCTCCTACGAGCAGTACTTC
>.|TRBV2|.|TRBJ1-1
CASSERQEAFF
TGTGCCAGCAGTGAAAGACAAGAAGCTTTCTTT
>.|TRBV5-6|once|TRBJ1-3
CASSFPVTGNTIYF
TGTGCCAGCAGCTTTCCGGTGACTGGAAACACCATATATTTT
>.|TRBV15|.|TRBJ2-7
CATSSNPPGGGYEQYF
TGTGCCACCAGCAGCAACCCCCCGGGGGGCGGGTACGAGCAGTACTTC
>.|TRBV2|.|TRBJ1-4
CASSRGREAHEKLFF
TGTGCCAGCTCTCGAGGCAGGGAAGCTCATGAAAAACTGTTTTTT
>.|TRBV10-3|.|TRBJ1-2
CAISESSTDTPNYGYTF
TGTGCCATCAGTGAGTCGAGTACAGACACTCCTAACTATGGCTACACCTTC
>.|TRBV19|.|TRBJ1-1
CASSRMSRTEAFF
TGTGCCAGTAGTAGAATGAGTCGCACTGAAGCTTTCTTT
>TRBD1|TRBV20-1|.|TRBJ1-1
CSAGGQGVTEAFF
TGCAGTGCGGGGGGACAGGGGGTCACTGAAGCTTTCTTT
>TRBD1|TRBV24-1|.|TRBJ2-7
CATSDGGQVDSYEQYF
TGTGCCACCAGTGATGGAGGACAGGTAGATTCCTACGAGCAGTACTTC
>.|TRBV9|.|TRBJ2-2
CASSFGQGELFF
TGTGCCAGCAGTTTCGGACAGGGGGAGCTGTTTTTT
>TRBD2|TRBV9|many|TRBJ2-7
CASSVDLAGGVYEQYF
TGTGCCAGCAGCGTAGATCTAGCGGGGGGGGTCTACGAGCAGTACTTC
>TRBD2|TRBV7-2|.|TRBJ2-7
CASSPQTSPAYEQYF
TGTGCCAGCAGCCCCCAGACTAGCCCAGCCTACGAGCAGTACTTC
>TRBD1|TRBV6-4|.|TRBJ2-7
CASSLLTGNSYEQYF
TGTGCCAGCAGCCTACTGACAGGGAACTCCTACGAGCAGTACTTC
>.|TRBV15|.|TRBJ2-5
CATSRDGTGAAQYF
TGTGCCACCAGCAGAGATGGGACGGGGGCGGCCCAGTACTTC
>.|TRBV20-1|.|TRBJ1-1
CSARSGSTEAFF
TGCAGTGCCAGGTCAGGGAGTACTGAAGCTTTCTTT
>TRBD2|TRBV20-1|.|TRBJ2-5
CSAREPGLAGGQFQETQYF
TGCAGTGCTAGAGAACCCGGACTAGCGGGGGGCCAATTCCAAGAGACCCAGTACTTC
>TRBD1|TRBV20-1|.|TRBJ1-5
CSARFSGQGNQPQHF
TGCAGTGCTAGGTTTTCGGGACAGGGGAATCAGCCCCAGCATTTT
>TRBD1|TRBV6-5|.|TRBJ2-7
CASSSTGGESEQYF
TGTGCCAGCAGTTCGACAGGGGGCGAATCCGAGCAGTACTTC
>TRBD1|TRBV24-1|.|TRBJ1-2
CASILSRGQRNYGYTF
TGTGCCTCCATACTGAGTAGGGGACAGCGGAACTATGGCTACACCTTC
>TRBD2|TRBV11-3|few|TRBJ2-5
CASSLTPVLAGVETQYF
TGTGCCAGCAGCTTAACTCCCGTTCTAGCGGGGGTTGAGACCCAGTACTTC
>.|TRBV7-2|.|TRBJ2-7
CASSLDSRVTEQYF
TGTGCCAGCAGCTTAGACTCCAGGGTGACCGAGCAGTACTTC
>TRBD1|TRBV20-1|many|TRBJ2-7
CSAEDRGREQYF
TGCAGTGCAGAAGACAGGGGGCGGGAGCAGTACTTC
>.|TRBV19|.|TRBJ2-5
CASSVQGEVETQYF
TGTGCCAGTAGTGTTCAGGGTGAGGTAGAGACCCAGTACTTC
>TRBD1|TRBV10-3|once|TRBJ1-6
CASSPRDSSYNSPLHF
TGTGCCAGCAGTCCCCGGGACAGCTCCTATAATTCACCCCTCCACTTT
>TRBD1|TRBV29-1|.|TRBJ1-5
CSVSLGTGTNQPQHF
TGCAGCGTCAGTCTCGGGACAGGGACGAATCAGCCCCAGCATTTT
>TRBD1|TRBV19|few|TRBJ2-7
CASSSPRRTGGNYEQYF
TGTGCCAGTAGTTCCCCCCGAAGGACAGGGGGCAACTACGAGCAGTACTTC
>.|TRBV5-5|.|TRBJ2-2
CASSPGPNGGELFF
TGTGCCAGCAGCCCCGGACCCAATGGGGGGGAGCTGTTTTTT
>.|TRBV11-2|many|TRBJ2-3
CASSLEGNPTDTQYF
TGTGCCAGCAGCTTAGAAGGGAACCCGACAGATACGCAGTATTTT
>.|TRBV24-1|.|TRBJ2-7
CATSEGDYEQYF
TGTGCCACCAGTGAAGGGGACTACGAGCAGTACTTC
>.|TRBV24-1|.|TRBJ2-2
CATSDLGPLGTGELFF
TGTGCCACCAGTGATTTGGGACCCCTGGGCACCGGGGAGCTGTTTTTT
>.|TRBV19|few|TRBJ1-3
CASSTPRGSGNTIYF
TGTGCCAGTAGTACCCCCAGGGGCTCTGGAAACACCATATATTTT
>TRBD2|TRBV7-8|.|TRBJ2-7
CASSTGTSGGAQYF
TGTGCCAGCAGCACAGGGACTAGCGGGGGGGCCCAGTACTTC
>TRBD2|TRBV20-1|.|TRBJ2-3
CSGTSGVGTDTQYF
TGCAGTGGGACTAGCGGGGTAGGCACAGATACGCAGTATTTT
>.|TRBV15|once|TRBJ2-1
CATSRDNGFTEQFF
TGTGCCACCAGCAGAGATAACGGTTTTACTGAGCAGTTCTTC
>TRBD1|TRBV7-3|.|TRBJ2-1
CASSLTQGVNNEQFF
TGTGCCAGCAGCTTAACGCAGGGGGTTAACAATGAGCAGTTCTTC
>.|TRBV5-6|.|TRBJ2-3
CASSLADRSDTQYF
TGTGCCAGCAGCTTAGCCGACAGATCAGATACGCAGTATTTT
>.|TRBV15|.|TRBJ1-6
CATSRTGPSPLHF
TGTGCCACCAGCAGGACCGGGCCATCACCCCTCCACTTT
>.|TRBV10-1|.|TRBJ1-5
CATREQCSNQPQHF
TGCGCCACCCGCGAGCAGTGTAGCAATCAGCCCCAGCATTTT
>TRBD2|TRBV10-1|.|TRBJ2-1
CASSSIAGEQFF
TGCGCCAGCAGCTCCATAGCGGGGGAACAGTTCTTC
>.|TRBV29-1|.|TRBJ2-1
CSVGNSYNEQFF
TGCAGCGTTGGAAACTCCTACAATGAGCAGTTCTTC
>TRBD1|TRBV20-1|many|TRBJ1-3
CSAKGTDSGNTIYF
TGCAGTGCTAAGGGGACAGACTCTGGAAACACCATATATTTT
>.|TRBV7-3|few|TRBJ1-6
CASSLGENSPLHF
TGTGCCAGCAGCTTGGGGGAAAATTCACCCCTCCACTTT